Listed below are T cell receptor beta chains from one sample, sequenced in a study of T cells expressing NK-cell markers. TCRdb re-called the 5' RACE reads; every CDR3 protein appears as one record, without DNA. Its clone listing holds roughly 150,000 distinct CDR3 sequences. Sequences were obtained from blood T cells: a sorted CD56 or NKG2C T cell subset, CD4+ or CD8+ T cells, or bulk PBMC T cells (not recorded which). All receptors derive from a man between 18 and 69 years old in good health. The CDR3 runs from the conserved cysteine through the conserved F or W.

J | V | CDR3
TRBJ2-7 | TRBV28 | CASSWVGQGTYEQYF
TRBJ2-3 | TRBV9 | CASSVRAGDGTDTQYF
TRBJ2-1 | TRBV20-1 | CSVPTPGLAGVTEQFF
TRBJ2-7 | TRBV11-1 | CASDRGGDEQYF
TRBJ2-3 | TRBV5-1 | CASSPEAGGPSDTQYF
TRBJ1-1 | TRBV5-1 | CASSLTGRTEAFF
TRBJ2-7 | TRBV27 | CASSLSVTYEQYF
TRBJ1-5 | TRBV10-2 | CASSPTGTAYSNQPQHF
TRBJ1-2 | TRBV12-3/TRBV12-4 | CASSLLPDRDYGYTF
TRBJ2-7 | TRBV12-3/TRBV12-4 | CASSVGLLYEQYF
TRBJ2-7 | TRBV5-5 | CASSLDWRSYEQYF
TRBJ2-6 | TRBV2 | CASSEWGTGANVLTF
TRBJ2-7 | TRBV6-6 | CASSYSSVDEQYF
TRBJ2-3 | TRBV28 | CASSSRRDRSTDTQYF
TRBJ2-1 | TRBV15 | CATSREGRSSYNEQFF
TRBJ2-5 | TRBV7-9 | CASSQDSLRTQYF
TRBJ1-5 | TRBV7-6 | CASSAGDGSNQPQHF
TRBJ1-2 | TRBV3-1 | CASSPLTGPHGYTF
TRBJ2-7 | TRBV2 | CASSEGAALPYEQYF
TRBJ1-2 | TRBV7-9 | CASSPTVVINYGYTF
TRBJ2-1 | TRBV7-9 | CASSSRRDRVNEQFF
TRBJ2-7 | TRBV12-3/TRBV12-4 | CASSGRDFSSYEQYF
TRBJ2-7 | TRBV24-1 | CATEGWGPILYEQYF
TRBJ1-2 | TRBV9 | CASSVVAGARMGYTF
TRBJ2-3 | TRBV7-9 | CASSGGRADTQYF
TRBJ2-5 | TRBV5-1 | CASSATSLETQYF
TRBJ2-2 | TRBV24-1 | CATSDFPTSGGYTGELFF
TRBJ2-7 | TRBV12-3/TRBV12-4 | CASTIGTGYEQYF
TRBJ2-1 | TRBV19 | CASSRAPGQGARNEQFF
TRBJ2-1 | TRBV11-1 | CASSYYPDLDGDYNEQFF
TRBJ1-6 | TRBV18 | CASSPFRMEGKNSPLHF
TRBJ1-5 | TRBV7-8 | CARADSSNQPQHF
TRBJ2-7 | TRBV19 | CASIGLSGEQYF
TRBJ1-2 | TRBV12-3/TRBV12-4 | CASSLGSPINYGYTF
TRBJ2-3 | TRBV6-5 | CASSYTESSGGADTQYF
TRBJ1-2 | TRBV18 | CASSPPSGNYGYTF
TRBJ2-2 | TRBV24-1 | CATSDLRTGVAGELFF